This T cell receptor (beta chain) was identified in a study of shared clonotypes between healthy human individuals. Points from the study as a whole: Among non-shared clonotypes, generation probabilities were lower than among those shared by all four donors.

Data came from immunoSEQ multiplex PCR; TCRdb stores just in-frame clones and leaves some out. Here the sample spans fewer than 1.6 million clones, approximately 98.5% being singletons. The length of the CDR3 is 14 residues. The V end lost 4 bases, the J end lost 3 bases, and 11 bases lay between the germline ends. Germline assignment: CDR1 SGHNT and CDR2 YYREEE (reference sequence). Comments on this clone: The antigen remains undetermined.

The sequencing input was naive CD4+ T cells sorted from blood. The subset: CD45RA+ positively selected. The chain carries TRBV5-4 and TRBJ2-1; D perhaps matches TRBD1 (6 bases). The sequence derives from a man in his thirties or forties in good health. CDR3 region: CASSEGDVYNEQFF. In DNA, the CDR3 is TGTGCCAGCAGCGAGGGGGACGTCTACAATGAGCAGTTCTTC.